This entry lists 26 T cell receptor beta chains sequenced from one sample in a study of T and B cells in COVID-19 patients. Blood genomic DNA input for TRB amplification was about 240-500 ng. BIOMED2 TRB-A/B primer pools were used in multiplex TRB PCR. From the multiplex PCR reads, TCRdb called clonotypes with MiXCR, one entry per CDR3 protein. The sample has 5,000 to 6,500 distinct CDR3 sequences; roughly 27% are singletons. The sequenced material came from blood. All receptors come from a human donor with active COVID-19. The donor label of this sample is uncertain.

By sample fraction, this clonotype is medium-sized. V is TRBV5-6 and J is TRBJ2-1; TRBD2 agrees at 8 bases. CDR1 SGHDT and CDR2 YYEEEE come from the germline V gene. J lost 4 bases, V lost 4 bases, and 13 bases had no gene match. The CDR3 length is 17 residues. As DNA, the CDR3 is TGTGCCAGCAGCGCGCGGGGGGCGGGAGTTGGGTACAATGAGCAGTTCTTC. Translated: CASSARGAGVGYNEQFF.

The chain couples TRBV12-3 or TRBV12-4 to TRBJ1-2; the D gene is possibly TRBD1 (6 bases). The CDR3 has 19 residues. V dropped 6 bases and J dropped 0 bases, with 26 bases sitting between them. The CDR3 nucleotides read TGTGCCAGCAGCCAGTATACCGGGGGGGCAGTACCTTCTAACTATGGCTACACCTTC. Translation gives CASSQYTGGAVPSNYGYTF.

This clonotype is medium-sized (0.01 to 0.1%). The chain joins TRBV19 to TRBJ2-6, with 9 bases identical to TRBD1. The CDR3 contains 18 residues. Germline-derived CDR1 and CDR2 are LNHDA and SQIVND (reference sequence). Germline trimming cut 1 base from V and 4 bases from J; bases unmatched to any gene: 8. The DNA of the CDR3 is TGTGCCAGTAGTATAGGTATCACAGGGGGCGTCGGGGCCAACGTCCTGACTTTC. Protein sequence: CASSIGITGGVGANVLTF. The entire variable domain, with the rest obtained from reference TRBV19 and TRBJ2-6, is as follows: DGGITQSPKYLFRKEGQNVTLSCEQNLNHDAMYWYRQDPGQGLRLIYYSQIVNDFQKGDIAEGYSVSREKKESFPLTVTSAQKNPTAFYLCASSIGITGGVGANVLTFGAGSRLTVL.

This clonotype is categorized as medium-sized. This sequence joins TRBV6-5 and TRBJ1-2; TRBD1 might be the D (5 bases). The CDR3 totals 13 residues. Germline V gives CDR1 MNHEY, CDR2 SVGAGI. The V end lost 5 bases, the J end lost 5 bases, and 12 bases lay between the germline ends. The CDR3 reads CASSLSGGYGYTF. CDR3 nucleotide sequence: TGTGCCAGCAGTCTCTCCGGGGGTTATGGCTACACCTTC.

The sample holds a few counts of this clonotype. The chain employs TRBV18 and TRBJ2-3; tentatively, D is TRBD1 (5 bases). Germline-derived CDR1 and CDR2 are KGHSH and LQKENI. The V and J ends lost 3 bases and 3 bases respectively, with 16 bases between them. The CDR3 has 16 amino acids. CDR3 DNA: TGTGCCAGCTCACCCAATCAGGGTTCACGGACAGATACGCAGTATTTT. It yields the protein CASSPNQGSRTDTQYF.

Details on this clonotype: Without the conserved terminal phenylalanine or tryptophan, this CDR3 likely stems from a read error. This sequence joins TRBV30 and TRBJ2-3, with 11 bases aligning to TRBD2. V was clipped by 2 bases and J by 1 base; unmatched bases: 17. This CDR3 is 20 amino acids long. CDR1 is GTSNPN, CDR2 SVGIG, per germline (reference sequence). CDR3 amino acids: CAWSPRGSGRAGWGTDTQYI. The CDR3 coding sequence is TGTGCCTGGAGTCCTCGGGGTAGCGGGAGGGCAGGTTGGGGCACAGATACGCAGTATATT.

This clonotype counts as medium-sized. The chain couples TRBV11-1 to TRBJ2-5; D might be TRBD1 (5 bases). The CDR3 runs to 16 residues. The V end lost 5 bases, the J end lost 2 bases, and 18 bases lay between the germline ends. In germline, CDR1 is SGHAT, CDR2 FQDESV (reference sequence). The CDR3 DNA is TGTGCCAGCAGCCCCCGAACACCTCGACAGCAAGAGACCCAGTACTTC. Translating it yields CASSPRTPRQQETQYF.

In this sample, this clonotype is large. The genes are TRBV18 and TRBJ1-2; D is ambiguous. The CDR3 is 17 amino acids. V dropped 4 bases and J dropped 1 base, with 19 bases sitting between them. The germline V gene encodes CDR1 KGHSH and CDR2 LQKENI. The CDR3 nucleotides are TGTGCCAGCTCACTTCTCATGAGGCGTACATTTAACTATGGCTACACCTTC. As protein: CASSLLMRRTFNYGYTF.

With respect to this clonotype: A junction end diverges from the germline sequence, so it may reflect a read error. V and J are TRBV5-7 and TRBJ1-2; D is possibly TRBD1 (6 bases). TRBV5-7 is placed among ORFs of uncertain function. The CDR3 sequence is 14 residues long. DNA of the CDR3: TGTGCCTGCAGCTTGAGGACAGCTTTTTATGGCTACACCTTC. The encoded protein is CACSLRTAFYGYTF.

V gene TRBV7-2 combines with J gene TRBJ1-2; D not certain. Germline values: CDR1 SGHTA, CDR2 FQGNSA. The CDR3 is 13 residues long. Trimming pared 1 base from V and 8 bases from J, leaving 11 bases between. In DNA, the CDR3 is TGTGCCAGCAGCTTAGACTCATCCTACGGCTACACCTTC. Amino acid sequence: CASSLDSSYGYTF.

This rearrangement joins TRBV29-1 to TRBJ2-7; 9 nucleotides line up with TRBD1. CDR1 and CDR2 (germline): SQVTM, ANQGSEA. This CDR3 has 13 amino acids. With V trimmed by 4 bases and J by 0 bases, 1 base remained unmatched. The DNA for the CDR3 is TGCAGCGTTGGGGGACAGGGCTCCTACGAGCAGTACTTC. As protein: CSVGGQGSYEQYF.

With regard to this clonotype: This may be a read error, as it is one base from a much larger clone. The CDR3 DNA sequence: TGTGCCTGGAGTTCGATAGCGGGAGGCTTTCAACACTCCTACAATGAGCAGTACTTC. Its translation is CAWSSIAGGFQHSYNEQYF. The chain joins TRBV30 to TRBJ2-7, with 10 bases aligning to TRBD2. Looked up from germline, CDR1 is GTSNPN and CDR2 is SVGIG (reference sequence). This CDR3 has 19 amino acids. J gave up 7 bases and V 2 bases, and 23 bases lay outside the gene matches.

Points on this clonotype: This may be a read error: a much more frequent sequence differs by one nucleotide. The CDR3 DNA is TGCAGCGTGGAAACGGGACAGGGCTCCTACGAGCAGTTCTTC. This encodes CSVETGQGSYEQFF. The rearrangement joins TRBV29-1 to TRBJ2-1; TRBD1 agrees at 9 bases. This CDR3 has 14 residues. In germline, CDR1 is SQVTM, CDR2 ANQGSEA. V lost 6 bases, J lost 10 bases, and 13 bases stayed unmatched.

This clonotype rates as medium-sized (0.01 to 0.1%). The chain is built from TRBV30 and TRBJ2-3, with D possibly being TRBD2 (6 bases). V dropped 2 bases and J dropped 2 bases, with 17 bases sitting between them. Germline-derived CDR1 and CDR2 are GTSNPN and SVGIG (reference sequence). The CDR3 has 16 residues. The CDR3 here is CAWSRSLAKITDTQYF. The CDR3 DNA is TGTGCCTGGAGTAGGAGCCTAGCGAAGATCACAGATACGCAGTATTTT.

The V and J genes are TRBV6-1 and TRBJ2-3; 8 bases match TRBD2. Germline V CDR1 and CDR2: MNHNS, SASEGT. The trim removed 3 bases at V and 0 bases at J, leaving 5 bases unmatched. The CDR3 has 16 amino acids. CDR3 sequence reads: CASSDPSGPSTDTQYF. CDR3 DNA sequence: TGTGCCAGCAGTGACCCTAGCGGGCCTAGCACAGATACGCAGTATTTT.

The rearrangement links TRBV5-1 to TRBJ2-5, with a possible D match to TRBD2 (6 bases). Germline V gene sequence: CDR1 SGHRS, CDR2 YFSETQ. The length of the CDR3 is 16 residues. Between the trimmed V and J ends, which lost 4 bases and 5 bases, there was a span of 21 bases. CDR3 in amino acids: CASSGGGYPSGETQYF. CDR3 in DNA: TGCGCCAGCAGCGGGGGAGGATATCCTTCAGGGGAGACCCAGTACTTC.

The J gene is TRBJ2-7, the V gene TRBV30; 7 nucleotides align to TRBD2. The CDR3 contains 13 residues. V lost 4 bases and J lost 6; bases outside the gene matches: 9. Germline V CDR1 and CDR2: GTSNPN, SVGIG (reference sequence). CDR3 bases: TGTGCCTGGACGGCGGGAGTGCTGGGCGAGCAGTACTTC. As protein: CAWTAGVLGEQYF.

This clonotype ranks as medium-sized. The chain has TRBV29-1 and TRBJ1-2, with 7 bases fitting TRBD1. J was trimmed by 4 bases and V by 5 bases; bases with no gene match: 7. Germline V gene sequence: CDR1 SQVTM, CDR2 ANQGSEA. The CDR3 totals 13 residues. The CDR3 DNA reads TGCAGCGTTCATCAGGGGGTCAGCTATGGCTACACCTTC. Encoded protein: CSVHQGVSYGYTF. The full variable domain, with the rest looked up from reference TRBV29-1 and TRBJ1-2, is SAVISQKPSRDICQRGTSLTIQCQVDSQVTMMFWYRQQPGQSLTLIATANQGSEATYESGFVIDKFPISRPNLTFSTLTVSNMSPEDSSIYLCSVHQGVSYGYTFGSGTRLTVV.

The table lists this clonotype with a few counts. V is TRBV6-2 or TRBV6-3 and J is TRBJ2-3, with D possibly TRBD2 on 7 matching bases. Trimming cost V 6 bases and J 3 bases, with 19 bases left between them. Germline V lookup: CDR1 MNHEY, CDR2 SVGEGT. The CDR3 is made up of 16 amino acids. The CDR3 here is CASSNPGGQYTDTQYF. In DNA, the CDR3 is TGTGCCAGCAGCAACCCGGGGGGCCAGTATACAGATACGCAGTATTTT.

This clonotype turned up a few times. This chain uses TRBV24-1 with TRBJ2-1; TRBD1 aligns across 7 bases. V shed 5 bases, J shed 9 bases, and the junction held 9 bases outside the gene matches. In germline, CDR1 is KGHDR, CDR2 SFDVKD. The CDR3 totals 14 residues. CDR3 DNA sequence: TGTGCCACCAGTGGAACGGCAGGGGGTGGTGAGCAGTTCTTC. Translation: CATSGTAGGGEQFF.

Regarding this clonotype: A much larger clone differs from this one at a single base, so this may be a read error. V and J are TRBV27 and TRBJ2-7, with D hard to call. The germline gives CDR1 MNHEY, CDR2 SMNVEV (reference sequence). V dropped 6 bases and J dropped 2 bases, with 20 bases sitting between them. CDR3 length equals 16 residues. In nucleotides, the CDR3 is TGTGCCAGCAGCCCTTGGTGGACCGGTAGCCCCTACGAGCAGTACTTC. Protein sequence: CASSPWWTGSPYEQYF.

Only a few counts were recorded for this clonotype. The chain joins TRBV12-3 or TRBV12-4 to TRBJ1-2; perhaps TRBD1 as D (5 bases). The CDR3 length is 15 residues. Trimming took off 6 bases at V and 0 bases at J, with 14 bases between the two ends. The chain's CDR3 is CASRQDSSPNYGYTF. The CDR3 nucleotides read TGTGCCAGCAGACAAGACAGTTCCCCTAACTATGGCTACACCTTC.

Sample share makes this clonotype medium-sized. The CDR3 here is CASSYLAGGSYNEQFF. CDR3 coding DNA: TGTGCCAGCAGTTATTTAGCGGGGGGCTCCTACAATGAGCAGTTCTTC. The chain links TRBV6-5 to TRBJ2-1; 10 bases are shared with TRBD2. The junction had 2 bases not matched to a gene; V was cut back by 3 bases and J by 0 bases. Germline-derived CDR1 and CDR2 are MNHEY and SVGAGI. The CDR3 sequence is 16 residues long.

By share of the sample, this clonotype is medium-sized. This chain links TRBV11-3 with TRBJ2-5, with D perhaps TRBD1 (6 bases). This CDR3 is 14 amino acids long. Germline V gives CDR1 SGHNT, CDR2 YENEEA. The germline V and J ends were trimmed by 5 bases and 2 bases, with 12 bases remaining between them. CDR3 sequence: CASSPEDSQETQYF. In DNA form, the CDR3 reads TGTGCCAGCAGCCCCGAGGACAGTCAAGAGACCCAGTACTTC.

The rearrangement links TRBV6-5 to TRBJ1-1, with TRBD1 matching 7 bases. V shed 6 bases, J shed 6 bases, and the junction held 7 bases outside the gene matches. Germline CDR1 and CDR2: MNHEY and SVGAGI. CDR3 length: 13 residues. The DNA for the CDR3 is TGTGCCAGCAGGTCGACAGGGACGGCTGAAGCTTTCTTT. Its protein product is CASRSTGTAEAFF.

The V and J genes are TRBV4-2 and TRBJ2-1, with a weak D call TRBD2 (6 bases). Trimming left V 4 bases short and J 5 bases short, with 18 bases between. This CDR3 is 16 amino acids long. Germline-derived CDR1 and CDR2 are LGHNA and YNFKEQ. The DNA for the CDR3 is TGTGCCAGCAGCCTAGACGGAGGCGGGGAAGACAATGAGCAGTTCTTC. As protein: CASSLDGGGEDNEQFF.